Listed below are T cell receptor beta chains from one sample, sequenced in a study of cytomegalovirus exposure and HLA in healthy donors. Using immunoSEQ multiplex PCR, the repertoire was profiled, and TCRdb retains in-frame clones only, with some absent. The profile shows some 190,000 clones, roughly 87% of them singletons. Sequencing was performed on PBMCs. The receptors derive from a boy between 2 and 10 years old in good health and CMV-seronegative. The CDR3 runs from the conserved cysteine through the conserved F or W. A D gene is named only where the DNA matches it firmly. Clone sizes are given selectively: once, few, many, or a class where the clone is expanded.

V: TRBV4-1; size: -; J: TRBJ1-2; D: -; CDR3: CASSQGVDKGIHF; DNA: TGCGCCAGCAGCCAAGGGGTTGACAAGGGGATACACTTC
V: TRBV5-4; size: -; J: TRBJ1-2; D: TRBD1; CDR3: CASSVRQGDGYTF; DNA: TGTGCCAGCAGCGTAAGACAGGGGGATGGCTACACCTTC
V: TRBV7-9; size: -; J: TRBJ2-7; D: -; CDR3: CASSQDNYSYEQYF; DNA: TGTGCCAGCAGCCAGGACAACTACTCCTACGAGCAGTACTTC
V: TRBV6-1; size: -; J: TRBJ2-3; D: -; CDR3: CASRSSDTQYF; DNA: TGTGCCAGCAGGTCTTCAGATACGCAGTATTTT
V: TRBV6-4; size: -; J: TRBJ2-3; D: -; CDR3: CASSDSGLTGTDTQYF; DNA: TGTGCCAGCAGTGACTCGGGGCTGACAGGCACAGATACGCAGTATTTT
V: TRBV28; size: -; J: TRBJ1-5; D: -; CDR3: CASRSGQPGNQPQHF; DNA: TGTGCCAGCAGATCAGGACAGCCAGGCAATCAGCCCCAGCATTTT
V: TRBV7-9; size: -; J: TRBJ1-2; D: TRBD1; CDR3: CASESDRGPGYTF; DNA: TGTGCCAGCGAATCCGACAGGGGGCCTGGCTACACCTTC
V: TRBV28; size: once; J: TRBJ1-4; D: -; CDR3: CASSPLTGFGEKLFF; DNA: TGTGCCAGCAGTCCCCTGACAGGCTTTGGTGAAAAACTGTTTTTT
V: TRBV28; size: -; J: TRBJ2-7; D: -; CDR3: CASRAGQYDEQYF; DNA: TGTGCCAGCAGGGCGGGACAGTACGACGAGCAGTACTTC
V: TRBV5-8; size: -; J: TRBJ2-7; D: -; CDR3: CASSRQVRTGEQYF; DNA: TGTGCCAGCAGCCGCCAGGTCAGGACGGGGGAGCAGTACTTC
V: TRBV7-3; size: -; J: TRBJ2-3; D: -; CDR3: CASSPSIQADTQYF; DNA: TGTGCCAGCAGCCCTTCAATCCAGGCAGATACGCAGTATTTT
V: TRBV13; size: -; J: TRBJ2-7; D: -; CDR3: CASSSASDEQYF; DNA: TGTGCCAGCAGCTCCGCTAGCGACGAGCAGTACTTC
V: TRBV4-1; size: -; J: TRBJ1-6; D: TRBD1; CDR3: CASSRTQGVDNSPLHF; DNA: TGCGCCAGCAGCCGCACACAGGGGGTAGACAATTCACCCCTCCACTTT
V: TRBV28; size: -; J: TRBJ1-2; D: -; CDR3: CASSLRPRGPGYTF; DNA: TGTGCCAGCAGTTTAAGACCCCGAGGGCCTGGCTACACCTTC
V: TRBV11-3; size: -; J: TRBJ1-3; D: TRBD1; CDR3: CARKTGGSGNTIYF; DNA: TGTGCCAGGAAGACAGGGGGCTCTGGAAACACCATATATTTT
V: TRBV5-1; size: many; J: TRBJ2-7; D: TRBD1; CDR3: CASSPTGGFYEQYF; DNA: TGCGCCAGCAGTCCGACAGGGGGCTTCTACGAGCAGTACTTC
V: TRBV6-6; size: -; J: TRBJ1-3; D: -; CDR3: CASLSNTIYF; DNA: TGTGCCAGCTTATCAAACACCATATATTTT
V: TRBV7-9; size: -; J: TRBJ2-1; D: TRBD1; CDR3: CASRPRTGPFYNEQFF; DNA: TGTGCCAGCAGGCCTCGGACAGGGCCGTTCTACAATGAGCAGTTCTTC
V: TRBV5-5; size: few; J: TRBJ1-1; D: -; CDR3: CASSLGRTEAFF; DNA: TGTGCCAGCAGCTTGGGTAGAACTGAAGCTTTCTTT
V: TRBV6-5; size: -; J: TRBJ1-3; D: -; CDR3: CASSALGGNTIYF; DNA: TGTGCCAGCAGTGCTCTGGGGGGGAACACCATATATTTT
V: TRBV6-1; size: medium-sized; J: TRBJ1-2; D: -; CDR3: CASSEGTVYGYTF; DNA: TGTGCCAGCAGTGAAGGGACAGTCTATGGCTACACCTTC
V: TRBV19; size: -; J: TRBJ1-1; D: TRBD1; CDR3: CASSSPTGGTEAFF; DNA: TGTGCCAGTAGTTCCCCGACAGGGGGAACTGAAGCTTTCTTT
V: TRBV6-5; size: few; J: TRBJ1-4; D: TRBD1; CDR3: CASGQGALKLFF; DNA: TGTGCCAGCGGGCAGGGGGCTCTGAAACTGTTTTTT
V: TRBV10-3; size: -; J: TRBJ2-7; D: TRBD2; CDR3: CAISADGRAYEQYF; DNA: TGTGCCATCAGTGCGGACGGGAGGGCCTACGAGCAGTACTTC
V: TRBV4-1; size: -; J: TRBJ1-6; D: -; CDR3: CASSGPRVLGNSPLHF; DNA: TGCGCCAGCAGCGGGCCGCGGGTCTTGGGTAATTCACCCCTCCACTTT